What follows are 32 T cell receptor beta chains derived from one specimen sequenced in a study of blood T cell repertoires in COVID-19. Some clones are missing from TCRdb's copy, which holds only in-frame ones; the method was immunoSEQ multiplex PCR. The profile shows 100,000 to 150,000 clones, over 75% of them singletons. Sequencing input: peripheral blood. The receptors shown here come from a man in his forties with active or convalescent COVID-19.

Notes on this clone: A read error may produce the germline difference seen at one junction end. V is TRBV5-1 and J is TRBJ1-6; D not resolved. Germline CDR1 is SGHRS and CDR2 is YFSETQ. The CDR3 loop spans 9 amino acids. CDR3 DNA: TGCGCCAGCAGCTTGGGGGCGCCCTTT. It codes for CASSLGAPF.

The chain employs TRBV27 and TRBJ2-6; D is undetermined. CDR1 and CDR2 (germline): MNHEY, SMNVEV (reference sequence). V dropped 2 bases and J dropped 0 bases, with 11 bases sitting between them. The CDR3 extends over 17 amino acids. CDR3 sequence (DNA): TGTGCCAGCAGTTTAGACGGGTTCGGCTCTGGGGCCAACGTCCTGACTTTC. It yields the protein CASSLDGFGSGANVLTF.

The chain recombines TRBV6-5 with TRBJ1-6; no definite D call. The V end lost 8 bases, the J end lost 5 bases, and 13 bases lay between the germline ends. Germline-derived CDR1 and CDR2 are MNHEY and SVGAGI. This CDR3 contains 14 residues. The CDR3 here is CASGEGWDNSPLHF. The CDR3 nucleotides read TGTGCCAGCGGGGAGGGCTGGGATAATTCACCCCTCCACTTT.

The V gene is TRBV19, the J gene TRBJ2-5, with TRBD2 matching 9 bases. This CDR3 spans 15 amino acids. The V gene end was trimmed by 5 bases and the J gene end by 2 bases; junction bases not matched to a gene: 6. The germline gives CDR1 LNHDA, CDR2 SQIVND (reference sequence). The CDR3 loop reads CASSDSGGRQETQYF. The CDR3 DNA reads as TGTGCCAGTAGTGATAGCGGGGGTAGGCAAGAGACCCAGTACTTC.

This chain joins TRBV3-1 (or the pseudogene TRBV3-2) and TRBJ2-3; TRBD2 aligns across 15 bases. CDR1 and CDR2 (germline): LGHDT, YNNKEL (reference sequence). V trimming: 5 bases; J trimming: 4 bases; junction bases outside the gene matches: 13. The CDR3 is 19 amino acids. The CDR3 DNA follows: TGTGCCAGCAGCGAGCCGGGACTAGCGGGGGGTCTAAGGCCAGATACGCAGTATTTT. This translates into CASSEPGLAGGLRPDTQYF.

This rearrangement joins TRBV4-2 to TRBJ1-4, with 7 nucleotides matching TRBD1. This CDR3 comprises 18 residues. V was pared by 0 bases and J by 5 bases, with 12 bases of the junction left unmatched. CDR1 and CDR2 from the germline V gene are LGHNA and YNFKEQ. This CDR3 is CASSQDPETGRGNEKLFF. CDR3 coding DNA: TGTGCCAGCAGCCAAGATCCCGAGACAGGGCGTGGAAATGAAAAACTGTTTTTT.

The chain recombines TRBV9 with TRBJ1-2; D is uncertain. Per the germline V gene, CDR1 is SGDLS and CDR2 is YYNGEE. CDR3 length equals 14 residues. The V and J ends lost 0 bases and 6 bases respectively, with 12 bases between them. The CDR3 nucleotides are TGTGCCAGCAGCGTAGGTGGGAGGGTGGATGGCTACACCTTC. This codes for CASSVGGRVDGYTF.

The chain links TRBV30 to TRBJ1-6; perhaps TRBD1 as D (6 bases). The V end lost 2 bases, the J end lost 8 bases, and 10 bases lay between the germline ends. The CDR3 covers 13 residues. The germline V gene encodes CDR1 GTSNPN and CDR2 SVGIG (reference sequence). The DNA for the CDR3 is TGTGCCTGGAGTAGGGGGTCGGATTCACCCCTCCACTTT. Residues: CAWSRGSDSPLHF.

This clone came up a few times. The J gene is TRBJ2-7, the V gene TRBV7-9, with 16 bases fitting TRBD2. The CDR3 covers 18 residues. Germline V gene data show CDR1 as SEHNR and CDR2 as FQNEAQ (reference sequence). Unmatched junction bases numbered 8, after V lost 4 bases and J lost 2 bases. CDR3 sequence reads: CASSSDRGLAGGPYEQYF. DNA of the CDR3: TGTGCCAGCAGCTCTGATAGGGGACTAGCGGGGGGGCCCTACGAGCAGTACTTC.

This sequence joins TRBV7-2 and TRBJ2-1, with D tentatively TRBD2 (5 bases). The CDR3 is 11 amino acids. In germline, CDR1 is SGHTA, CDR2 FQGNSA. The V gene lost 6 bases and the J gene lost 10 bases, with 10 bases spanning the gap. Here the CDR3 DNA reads TGTGCCAGCAGTGTCCGGGAAGAGCAGTTCTTC. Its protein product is CASSVREEQFF.

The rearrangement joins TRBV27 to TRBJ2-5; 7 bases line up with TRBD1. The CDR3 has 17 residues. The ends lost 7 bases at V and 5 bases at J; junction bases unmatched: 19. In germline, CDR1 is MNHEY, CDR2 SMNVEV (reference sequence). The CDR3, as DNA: TGTGCCAGCACCTCTTTAGGGTGGACAGGAATGGGGGAGACCCAGTACTTC. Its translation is CASTSLGWTGMGETQYF.

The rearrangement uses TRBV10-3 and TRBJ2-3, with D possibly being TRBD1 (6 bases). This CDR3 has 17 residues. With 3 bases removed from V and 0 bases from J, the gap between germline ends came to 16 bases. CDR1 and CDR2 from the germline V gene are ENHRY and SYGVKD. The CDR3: CAISEHVGTSSTDTQYF. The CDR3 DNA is TGTGCCATCAGTGAACACGTCGGGACATCTAGCACAGATACGCAGTATTTT.

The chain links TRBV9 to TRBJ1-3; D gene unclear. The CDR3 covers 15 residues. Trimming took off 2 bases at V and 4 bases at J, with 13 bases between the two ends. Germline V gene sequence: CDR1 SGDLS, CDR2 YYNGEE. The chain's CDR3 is CASSVYALEGNTIYF. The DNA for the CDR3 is TGTGCCAGCAGCGTTTACGCACTTGAGGGAAACACCATATATTTT.

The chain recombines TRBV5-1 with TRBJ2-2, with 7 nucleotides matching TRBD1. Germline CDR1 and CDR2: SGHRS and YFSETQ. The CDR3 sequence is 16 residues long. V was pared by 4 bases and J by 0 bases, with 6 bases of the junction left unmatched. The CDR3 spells CASSPAGTANTGELFF. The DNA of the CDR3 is TGCGCCAGCAGCCCAGCCGGGACAGCGAACACCGGGGAGCTGTTTTTT. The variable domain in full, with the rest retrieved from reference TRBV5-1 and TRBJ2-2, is KAGVTQTPRYLIKTRGQQVTLSCSPISGHRSVSWYQQTPGQGLQFLFEYFSETQRNKGNFPGRFSGRQFSNSRSEMNVSTLELGDSALYLCASSPAGTANTGELFFGEGSRLTVL.

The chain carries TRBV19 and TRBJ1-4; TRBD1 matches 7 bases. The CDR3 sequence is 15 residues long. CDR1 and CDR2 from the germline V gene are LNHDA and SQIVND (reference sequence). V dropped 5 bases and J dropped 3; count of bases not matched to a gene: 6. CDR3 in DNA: TGTGCCAGTAGTGCTAAACAGGGGTCTAATGAAAAACTGTTTTTT. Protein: CASSAKQGSNEKLFF.

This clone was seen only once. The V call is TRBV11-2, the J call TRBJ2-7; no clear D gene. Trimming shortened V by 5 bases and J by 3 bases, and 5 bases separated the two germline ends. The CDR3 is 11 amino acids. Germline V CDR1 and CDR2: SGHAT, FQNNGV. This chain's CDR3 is CASSEHYEQYF. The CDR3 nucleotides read TGTGCCAGCAGCGAACACTACGAGCAGTACTTC.

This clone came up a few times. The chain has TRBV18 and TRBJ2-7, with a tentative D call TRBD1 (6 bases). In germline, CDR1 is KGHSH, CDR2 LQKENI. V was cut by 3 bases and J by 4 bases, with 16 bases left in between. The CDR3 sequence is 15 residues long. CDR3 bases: TGTGCCAGCTCACCCCGGCAGGGGCAATCTTACGAGCAGTACTTC. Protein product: CASSPRQGQSYEQYF.

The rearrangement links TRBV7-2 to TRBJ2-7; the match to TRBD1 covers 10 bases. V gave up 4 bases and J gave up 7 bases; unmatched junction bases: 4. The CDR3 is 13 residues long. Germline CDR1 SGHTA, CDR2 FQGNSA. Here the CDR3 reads CASSSGQGLEQYF. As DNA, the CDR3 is TGTGCCAGCAGCTCGGGACAGGGGCTTGAGCAGTACTTC.

CDR3 loop: CATGRGQGGRTGELFF. In nucleotides, the CDR3 is TGTGCCACGGGGCGGGGACAGGGCGGCCGAACCGGGGAGCTGTTTTTT. This chain links TRBV10-3 with TRBJ2-2; 9 bases map to TRBD1. The germline gives CDR1 ENHRY, CDR2 SYGVKD. The CDR3 covers 16 residues. V shed 10 bases and J 5 bases; nucleotides not matched to a gene: 14.

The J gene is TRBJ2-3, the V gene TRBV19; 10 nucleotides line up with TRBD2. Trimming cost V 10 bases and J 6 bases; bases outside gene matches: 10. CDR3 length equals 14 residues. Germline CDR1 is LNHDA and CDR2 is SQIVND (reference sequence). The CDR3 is CATTKRGGLDTQYF. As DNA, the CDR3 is TGTGCCACAACAAAGCGGGGGGGCTTGGATACGCAGTATTTT.

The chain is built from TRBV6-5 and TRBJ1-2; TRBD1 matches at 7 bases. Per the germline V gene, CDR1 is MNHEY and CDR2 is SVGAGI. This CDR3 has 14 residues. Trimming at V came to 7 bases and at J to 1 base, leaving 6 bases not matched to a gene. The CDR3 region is CASKTGDLNYGYTF. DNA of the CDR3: TGTGCCAGCAAAACAGGGGATCTTAACTATGGCTACACCTTC.

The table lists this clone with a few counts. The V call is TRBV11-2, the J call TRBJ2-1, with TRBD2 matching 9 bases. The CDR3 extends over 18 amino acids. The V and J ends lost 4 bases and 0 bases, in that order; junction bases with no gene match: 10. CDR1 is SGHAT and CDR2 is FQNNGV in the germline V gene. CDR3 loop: CASSSPPSGESSYNEQFF. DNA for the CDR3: TGTGCCAGCAGCTCACCCCCTAGCGGGGAGAGCTCCTACAATGAGCAGTTCTTC.

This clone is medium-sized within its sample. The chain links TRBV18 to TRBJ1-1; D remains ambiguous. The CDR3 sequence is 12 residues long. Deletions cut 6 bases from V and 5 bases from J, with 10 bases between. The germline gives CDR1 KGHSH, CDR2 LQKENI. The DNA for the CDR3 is TGTGCCAGCTCCCTACTCGAAACTGAAGCTTTCTTT. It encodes CASSLLETEAFF.

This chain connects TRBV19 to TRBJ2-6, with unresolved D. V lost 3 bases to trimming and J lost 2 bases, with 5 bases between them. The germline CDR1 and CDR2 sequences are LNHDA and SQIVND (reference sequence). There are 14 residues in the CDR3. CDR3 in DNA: TGTGCCAGTAGTATCACAGCTGGGGCCAACGTCCTGACTTTC. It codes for CASSITAGANVLTF. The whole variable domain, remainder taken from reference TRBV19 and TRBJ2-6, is DGGITQSPKYLFRKEGQNVTLSCEQNLNHDAMYWYRQDPGQGLRLIYYSQIVNDFQKGDIAEGYSVSREKKESFPLTVTSAQKNPTAFYLCASSITAGANVLTFGAGSRLTVL.

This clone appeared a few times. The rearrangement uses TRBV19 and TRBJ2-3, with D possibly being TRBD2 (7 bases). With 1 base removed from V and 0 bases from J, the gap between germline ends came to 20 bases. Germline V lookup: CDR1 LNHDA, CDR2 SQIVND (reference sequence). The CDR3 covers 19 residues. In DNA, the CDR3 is TGTGCCAGTAGTATAGCTTCGGGGGGACACTCAGTTAGCACAGATACGCAGTATTTT. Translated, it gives CASSIASGGHSVSTDTQYF.

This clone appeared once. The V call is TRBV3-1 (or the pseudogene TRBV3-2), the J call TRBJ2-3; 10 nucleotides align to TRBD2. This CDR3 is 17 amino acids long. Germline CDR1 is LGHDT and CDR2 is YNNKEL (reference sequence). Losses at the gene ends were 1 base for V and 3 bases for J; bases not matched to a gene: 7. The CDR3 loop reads CASSQGRAGGRTDTQYF. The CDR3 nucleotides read TGTGCCAGCAGCCAAGGTAGAGCGGGGGGGAGGACAGATACGCAGTATTTT.

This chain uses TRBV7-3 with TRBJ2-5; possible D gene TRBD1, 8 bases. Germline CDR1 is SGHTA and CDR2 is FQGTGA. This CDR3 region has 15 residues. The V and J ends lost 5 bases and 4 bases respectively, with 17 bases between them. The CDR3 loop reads CASSDRGGATETQYF. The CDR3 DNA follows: TGTGCCAGCAGCGACAGGGGAGGGGCAACAGAGACCCAGTACTTC. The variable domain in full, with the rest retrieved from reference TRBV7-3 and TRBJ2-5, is GAGVSQTPSNKVTEKGKYVELRCDPISGHTALYWYRQSLGQGPEFLIYFQGTGAADDSGLPNDRFFAVRPEGSVSTLKIQRTERGDSAVYLCASSDRGGATETQYFGPGTRLLVL.

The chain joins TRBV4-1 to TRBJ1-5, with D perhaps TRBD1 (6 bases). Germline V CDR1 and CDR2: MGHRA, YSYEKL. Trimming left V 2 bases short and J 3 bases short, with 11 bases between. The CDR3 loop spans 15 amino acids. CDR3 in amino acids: CASSQTQGNNQPQHF. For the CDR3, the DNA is TGCGCCAGCAGCCAAACACAGGGTAACAATCAGCCCCAGCATTTT.

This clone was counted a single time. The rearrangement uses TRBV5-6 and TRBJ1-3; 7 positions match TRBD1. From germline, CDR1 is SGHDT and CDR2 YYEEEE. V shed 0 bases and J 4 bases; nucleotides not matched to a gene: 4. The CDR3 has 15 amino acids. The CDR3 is CASSLGTGPGNTIYF. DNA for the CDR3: TGTGCCAGCAGCTTGGGGACAGGCCCGGGAAACACCATATATTTT.

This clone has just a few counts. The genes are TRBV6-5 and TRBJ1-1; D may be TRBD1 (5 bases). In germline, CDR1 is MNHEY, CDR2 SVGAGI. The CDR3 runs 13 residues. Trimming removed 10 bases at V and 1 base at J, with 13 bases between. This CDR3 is CATKGLRNTEAFF. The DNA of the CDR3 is TGTGCCACCAAGGGGCTGCGGAACACTGAAGCTTTCTTT.

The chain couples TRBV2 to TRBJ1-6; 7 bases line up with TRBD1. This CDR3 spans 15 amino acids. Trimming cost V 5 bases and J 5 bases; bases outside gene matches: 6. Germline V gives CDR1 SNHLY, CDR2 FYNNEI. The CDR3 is CASSQFGQDNSPLHF. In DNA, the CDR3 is TGTGCCAGCAGTCAATTCGGACAGGATAATTCACCCCTCCACTTT. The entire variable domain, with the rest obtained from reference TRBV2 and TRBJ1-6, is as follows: EPEVTQTPSHQVTQMGQEVILRCVPISNHLYFYWYRQILGQKVEFLVSFYNNEISEKSEIFDDQFSVERPDGSNFTLKIRSTKLEDSAMYFCASSQFGQDNSPLHFGNGTRLTVT.

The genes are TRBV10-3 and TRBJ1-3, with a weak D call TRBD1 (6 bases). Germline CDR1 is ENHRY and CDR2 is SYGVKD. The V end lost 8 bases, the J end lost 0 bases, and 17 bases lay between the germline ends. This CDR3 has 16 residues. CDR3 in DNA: TGTGCCATCGGGGGCCTGGGAAGGGCCTCTGGAAACACCATATATTTT. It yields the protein CAIGGLGRASGNTIYF.